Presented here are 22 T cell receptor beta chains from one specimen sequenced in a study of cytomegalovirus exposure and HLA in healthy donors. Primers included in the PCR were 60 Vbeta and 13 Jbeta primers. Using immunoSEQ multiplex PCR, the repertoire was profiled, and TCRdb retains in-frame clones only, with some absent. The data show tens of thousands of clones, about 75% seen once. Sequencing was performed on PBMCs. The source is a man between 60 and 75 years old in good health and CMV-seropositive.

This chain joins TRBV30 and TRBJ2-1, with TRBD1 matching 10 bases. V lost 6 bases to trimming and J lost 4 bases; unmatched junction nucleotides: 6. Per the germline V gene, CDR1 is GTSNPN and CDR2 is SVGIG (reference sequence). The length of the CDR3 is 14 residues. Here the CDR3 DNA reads TGTGCCTGCCTCCGGGACAGGGGTTACAATGAGCAGTTCTTC. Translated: CACLRDRGYNEQFF.

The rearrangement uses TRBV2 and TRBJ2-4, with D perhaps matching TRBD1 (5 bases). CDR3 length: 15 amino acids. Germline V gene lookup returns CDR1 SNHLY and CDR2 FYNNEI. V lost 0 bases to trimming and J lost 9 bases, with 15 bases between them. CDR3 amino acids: CASSEALQGWGIQYF. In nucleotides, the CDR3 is TGTGCCAGCAGTGAAGCGCTTCAGGGTTGGGGCATTCAGTACTTC.

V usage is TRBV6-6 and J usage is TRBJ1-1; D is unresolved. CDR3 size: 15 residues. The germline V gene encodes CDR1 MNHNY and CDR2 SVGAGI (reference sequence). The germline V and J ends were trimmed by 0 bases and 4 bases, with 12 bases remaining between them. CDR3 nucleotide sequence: TGTGCCAGCAGTTACTCGACACAACGATCCACTGAAGCTTTCTTT. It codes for CASSYSTQRSTEAFF.

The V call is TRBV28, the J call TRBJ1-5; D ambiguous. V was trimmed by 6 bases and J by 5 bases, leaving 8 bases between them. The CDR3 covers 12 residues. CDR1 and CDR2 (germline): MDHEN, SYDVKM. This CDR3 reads CASRTGDQPQHF. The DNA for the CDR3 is TGTGCCAGCAGGACGGGAGATCAGCCCCAGCATTTT. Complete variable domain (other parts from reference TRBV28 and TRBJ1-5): DVKVTQSSRYLVKRTGEKVFLECVQDMDHENMFWYRQDPGLGLRLIYFSYDVKMKEKGDIPEGYSVSREKKERFSLILESASTNQTSMYLCASRTGDQPQHFGDGTRLSIL.

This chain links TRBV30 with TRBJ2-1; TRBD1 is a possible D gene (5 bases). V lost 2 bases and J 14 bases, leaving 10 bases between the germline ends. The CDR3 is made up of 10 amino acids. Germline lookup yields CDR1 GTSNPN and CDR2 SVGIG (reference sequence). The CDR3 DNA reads TGTGCCTGGAGTCAGGGAAAGGAGTTCTTC. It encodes CAWSQGKEFF.

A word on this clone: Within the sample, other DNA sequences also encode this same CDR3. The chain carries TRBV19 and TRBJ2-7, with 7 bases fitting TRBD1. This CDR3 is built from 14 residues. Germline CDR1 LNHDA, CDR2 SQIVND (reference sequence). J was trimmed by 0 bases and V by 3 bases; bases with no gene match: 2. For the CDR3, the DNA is TGTGCCAGTAGTATCCGGGACAGCTCCTACGAGCAGTACTTC. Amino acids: CASSIRDSSYEQYF.

The CDR3 reads CASSLDPAGELFF. Here the CDR3 DNA reads TGTGCCAGCAGCTTAGATCCAGCCGGGGAGCTGTTTTTT. This chain joins TRBV11-3 and TRBJ2-2; D is unresolved. Germline loops: CDR1 SGHNT, CDR2 YENEEA. V gave up 0 bases and J gave up 6 bases, with 5 bases separating them. This CDR3 is 13 amino acids long.

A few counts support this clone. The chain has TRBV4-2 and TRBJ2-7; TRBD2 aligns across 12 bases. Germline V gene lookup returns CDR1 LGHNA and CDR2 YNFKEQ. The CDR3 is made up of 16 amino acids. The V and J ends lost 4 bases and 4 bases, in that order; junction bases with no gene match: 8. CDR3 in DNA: TGTGCCAGCAGCCCCTCACTAGCGGGGGGTGTTTACGAGCAGTACTTC. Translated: CASSPSLAGGVYEQYF.

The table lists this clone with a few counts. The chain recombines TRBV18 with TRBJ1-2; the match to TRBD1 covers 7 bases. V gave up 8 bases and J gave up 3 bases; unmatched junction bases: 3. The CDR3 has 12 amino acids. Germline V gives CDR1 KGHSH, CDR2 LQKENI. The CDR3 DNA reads TGTGCCAGCGCCGGGACAGACTATGGCTACACCTTC. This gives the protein CASAGTDYGYTF.

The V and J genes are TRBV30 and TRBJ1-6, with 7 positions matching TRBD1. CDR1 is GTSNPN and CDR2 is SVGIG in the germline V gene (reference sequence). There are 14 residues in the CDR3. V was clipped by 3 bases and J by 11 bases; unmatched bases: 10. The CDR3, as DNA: TGTGCCTGGAGAATACCGGGACAGAGTACACCCCTCCACTTT. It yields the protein CAWRIPGQSTPLHF.

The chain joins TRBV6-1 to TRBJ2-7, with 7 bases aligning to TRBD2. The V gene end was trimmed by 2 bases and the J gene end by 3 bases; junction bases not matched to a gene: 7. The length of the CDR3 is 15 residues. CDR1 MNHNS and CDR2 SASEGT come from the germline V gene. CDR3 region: CASSEPLGGDYEQYF. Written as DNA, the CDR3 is TGTGCCAGCAGTGAACCCTTGGGGGGGGACTACGAGCAGTACTTC.

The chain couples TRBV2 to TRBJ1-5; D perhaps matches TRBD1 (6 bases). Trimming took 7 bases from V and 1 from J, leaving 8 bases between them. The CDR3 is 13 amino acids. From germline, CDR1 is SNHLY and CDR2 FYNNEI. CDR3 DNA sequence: TGTGCCAGCATCGACAGGAGCAATCAGCCCCAGCATTTT. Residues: CASIDRSNQPQHF.

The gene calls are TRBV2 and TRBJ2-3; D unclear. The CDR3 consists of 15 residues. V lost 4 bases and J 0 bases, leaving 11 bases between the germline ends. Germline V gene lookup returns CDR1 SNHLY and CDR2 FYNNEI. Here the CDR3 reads CASSGASVSTDTQYF. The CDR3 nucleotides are TGTGCCAGCAGTGGAGCGTCTGTGAGCACAGATACGCAGTATTTT.

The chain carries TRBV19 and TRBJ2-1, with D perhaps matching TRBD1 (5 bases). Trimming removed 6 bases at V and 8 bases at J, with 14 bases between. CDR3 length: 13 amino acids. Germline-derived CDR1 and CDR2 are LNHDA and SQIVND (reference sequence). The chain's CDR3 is CASSLGLSDEQFF. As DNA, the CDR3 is TGTGCCAGTAGCCTGGGGCTCAGCGATGAGCAGTTCTTC.

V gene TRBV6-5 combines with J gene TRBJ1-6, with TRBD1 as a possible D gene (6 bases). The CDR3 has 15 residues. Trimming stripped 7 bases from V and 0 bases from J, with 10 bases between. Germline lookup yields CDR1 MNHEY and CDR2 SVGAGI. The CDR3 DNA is TGTGCCAGCACGGGGGGGCTCTCCTATAATTCACCCCTCCACTTT. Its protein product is CASTGGLSYNSPLHF.

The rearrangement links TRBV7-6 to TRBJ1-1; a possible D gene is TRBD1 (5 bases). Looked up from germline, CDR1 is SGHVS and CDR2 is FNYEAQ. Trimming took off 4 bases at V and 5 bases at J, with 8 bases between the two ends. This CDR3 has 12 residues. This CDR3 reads CASSSGGTEAFF. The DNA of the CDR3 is TGTGCCAGCAGCTCGGGGGGTACTGAAGCTTTCTTT.

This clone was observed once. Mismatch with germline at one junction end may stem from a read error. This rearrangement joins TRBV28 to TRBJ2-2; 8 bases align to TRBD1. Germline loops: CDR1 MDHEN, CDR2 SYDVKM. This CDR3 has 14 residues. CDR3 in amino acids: CATRRGLGTGGLFF. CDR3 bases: TGTGCCACCCGCAGGGGGCTGGGCACCGGGGGGCTGTTTTTT.

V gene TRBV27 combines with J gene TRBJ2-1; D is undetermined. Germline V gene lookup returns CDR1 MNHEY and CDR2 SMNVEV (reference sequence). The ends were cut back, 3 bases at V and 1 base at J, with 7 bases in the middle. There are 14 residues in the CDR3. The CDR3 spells CASSLAESYNEQFF. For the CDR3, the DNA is TGTGCCAGCAGTTTGGCGGAGTCCTACAATGAGCAGTTCTTC.

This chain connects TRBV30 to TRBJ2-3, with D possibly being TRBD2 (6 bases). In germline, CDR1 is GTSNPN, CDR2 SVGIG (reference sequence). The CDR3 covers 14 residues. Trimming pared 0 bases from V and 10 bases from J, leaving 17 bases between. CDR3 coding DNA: TGTGCCTGGAGTGTACCTTTTTCCCGGGACTCGCAGTATTTT. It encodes CAWSVPFSRDSQYF. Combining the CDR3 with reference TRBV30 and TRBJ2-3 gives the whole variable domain SQTIHQWPATLVQPVGSPLSLECTVEGTSNPNLYWYRQAAGRGLQLLFYSVGIGQISSEVPQNLSASRPQDRQFILSSKKLLLSDSGFYLCAWSVPFSRDSQYFGPGTRLTVL.

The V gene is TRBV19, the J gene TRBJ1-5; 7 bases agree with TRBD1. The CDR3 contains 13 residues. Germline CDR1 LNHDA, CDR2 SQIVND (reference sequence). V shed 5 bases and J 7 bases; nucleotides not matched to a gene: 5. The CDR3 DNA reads TGTGCCAGTAGTGGGACAGTCGGCCAGCCCCAGCATTTT. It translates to CASSGTVGQPQHF.

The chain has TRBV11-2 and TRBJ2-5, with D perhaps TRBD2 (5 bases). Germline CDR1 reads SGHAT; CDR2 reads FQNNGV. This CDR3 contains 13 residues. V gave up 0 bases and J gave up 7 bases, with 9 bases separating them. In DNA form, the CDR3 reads TGTGCCAGCAGCTTAGAACTAGATGGGACCCAGTACTTC. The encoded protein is CASSLELDGTQYF.

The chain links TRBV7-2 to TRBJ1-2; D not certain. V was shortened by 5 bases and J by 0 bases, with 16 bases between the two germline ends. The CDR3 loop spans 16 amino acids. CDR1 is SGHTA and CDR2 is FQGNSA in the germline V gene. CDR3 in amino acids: CASSPRTDSSNYGYTF. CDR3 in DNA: TGTGCCAGCAGCCCCCGGACGGACTCCTCTAACTATGGCTACACCTTC. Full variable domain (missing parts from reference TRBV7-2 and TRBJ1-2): GAGVSQSPSNKVTEKGKDVELRCDPISGHTALYWYRQSLGQGLEFLIYFQGNSAPDKSGLPSDRFSAERTGGSVSTLTIQRTQQEDSAVYLCASSPRTDSSNYGYTFGSGTRLTVV.